This entry lists 31 T cell receptor beta chains sequenced from one sample in a study of long-term antiretroviral therapy in people with HIV. Survey-level resolution applied to immunoSEQ assay v3.0. Some clones are missing from TCRdb's copy, which holds only in-frame ones; the method was immunoSEQ multiplex PCR. Found here are about 30,000 clones, around 85% of them singletons; the top ten hold 8% to 9%. The sample in question was unsorted PBMCs, obtained 3 years after starting antiretroviral therapy. These TCRs come from a man aged 35-49 years with HIV.

The V and J genes are TRBV2 and TRBJ1-6; 8 bases are shared with TRBD1. The CDR3 has 15 residues. Germline assignment: CDR1 SNHLY and CDR2 FYNNEI. The trim removed 3 bases at V and 7 bases at J, leaving 5 bases unmatched. CDR3 DNA sequence: TGTGCCAGCAGTGAGGGCAGGGGGCGGAATTCACCCCTCCACTTT. Translating gives CASSEGRGRNSPLHF. Full variable domain (outside the CDR3, taken from reference TRBV2 and TRBJ1-6): EPEVTQTPSHQVTQMGQEVILRCVPISNHLYFYWYRQILGQKVEFLVSFYNNEISEKSEIFDDQFSVERPDGSNFTLKIRSTKLEDSAMYFCASSEGRGRNSPLHFGNGTRLTVT.

This clone was seen a single time. This chain joins TRBV6-1 and TRBJ2-5; TRBD1 aligns across 8 bases. V lost 6 bases to trimming and J lost 2 bases; unmatched junction nucleotides: 2. The CDR3 length is 13 residues. Looked up from germline, CDR1 is MNHNS and CDR2 is SASEGT. CDR3 in DNA: TGTGCCAGCAGGGGGACAGGTCAAGAGACCCAGTACTTC. Translation gives CASRGTGQETQYF.

The genes are TRBV5-3 and TRBJ2-1; TRBD2 agrees at 16 bases. TRBV5-3 qualifies as an ORF whose function is uncertain. With 0 bases clipped from V and 5 bases from J, the junction kept 23 bases outside the gene matches. The CDR3 is 24 amino acids. DNA of the CDR3: TGTGCCAGAAGCTTGGACCGCACTCACACCCCGGGACTAGCGGGAGGGTTTCCCGACAATGAGCAGTTCTTC. Amino acids: CARSLDRTHTPGLAGGFPDNEQFF.

The rearrangement joins TRBV10-3 to TRBJ1-1; maybe TRBD1 (5 bases). This CDR3 has 13 amino acids. CDR1 and CDR2 from the germline V gene are ENHRY and SYGVKD. The V end lost 3 bases, the J end lost 7 bases, and 12 bases lay between the germline ends. DNA for the CDR3: TGTGCCATCAGTGATGAGGGGCTCCGTGAAGCTTTCTTT. Amino acid sequence: CAISDEGLREAFF.

This sequence joins TRBV19 and TRBJ2-7; the match to TRBD2 covers 7 bases. V shed 3 bases and J 8 bases; nucleotides not matched to a gene: 1. Germline CDR1 reads LNHDA; CDR2 reads SQIVND (reference sequence). The CDR3 spans 11 residues. The CDR3 DNA reads as TGTGCCAGTAGTATCGGGGGGAAGCAGTACTTC. Its protein is CASSIGGKQYF.

The chain joins TRBV5-1 to TRBJ2-5; D uncertain. The germline gives CDR1 SGHRS, CDR2 YFSETQ. This CDR3 region has 16 residues. V lost 5 bases, J lost 2 bases, and 19 bases lay in between. DNA of the CDR3: TGCGCCAGCAGGCCCTGGCCGACAAGCGCGCAAGAGACCCAGTACTTC. As protein: CASRPWPTSAQETQYF.

The CDR3 protein is CASSIDGLYSGNTIYF. The CDR3 region has the DNA TGTGCCAGTAGTATAGATGGACTGTACTCTGGAAACACCATATATTTT. The chain joins TRBV19 to TRBJ1-3; D is uncertain. This CDR3 has 16 amino acids. Germline V gene data show CDR1 as LNHDA and CDR2 as SQIVND (reference sequence). The V gene lost 0 bases and the J gene lost 0 bases, with 9 bases spanning the gap.

The rearrangement joins TRBV7-9 to TRBJ2-7; 8 nucleotides line up with TRBD1. This CDR3 contains 16 residues. Trimming took 2 bases from V and 2 from J; bases not matched to a gene: 8. In germline, CDR1 is SEHNR, CDR2 FQNEAQ (reference sequence). The CDR3 is CASSLFADRVPYEQYF. Here the CDR3 DNA reads TGTGCCAGCAGCTTATTCGCGGACAGGGTTCCCTACGAGCAGTACTTC. The full variable domain, with the rest looked up from reference TRBV7-9 and TRBJ2-7, is DTGVSQNPRHKITKRGQNVTFRCDPISEHNRLYWYRQTLGQGPEFLTYFQNEAQLEKSRLLSDRFSAERPKGSFSTLEIQRTEQGDSAMYLCASSLFADRVPYEQYFGPGTRLTVT.

The genes are TRBV29-1 and TRBJ2-7; D possibly corresponds to TRBD2 (6 bases). Trimming cost V 5 bases and J 0 bases, with 14 bases left between them. Germline V gene sequence: CDR1 SQVTM, CDR2 ANQGSEA. This CDR3 spans 14 amino acids. The CDR3 reads CSVSVGGSSYEQYF. The CDR3 DNA is TGCAGCGTTTCGGTTGGAGGGAGCTCCTACGAGCAGTACTTC.

The gene calls are TRBV9 and TRBJ2-7; D not certain. V lost 0 bases and J 7 bases, leaving 11 bases between the germline ends. The germline V gene encodes CDR1 SGDLS and CDR2 YYNGEE. The CDR3 extends over 13 amino acids. The CDR3 DNA sequence: TGTGCCAGCAGCGTAGCAGAGGTGGGGGAGCAGTACTTC. Its protein product is CASSVAEVGEQYF.

The rearrangement joins TRBV5-1 to TRBJ2-7, with D uncertain. V lost 1 base to trimming and J lost 2 bases, with 13 bases between them. There are 15 residues in the CDR3. Per germline, CDR1 SGHRS and CDR2 YFSETQ. CDR3 sequence (DNA): TGCGCCAGCAGCTTGTCCCCGGCGGTCCCCTACGAGCAGTACTTC. Amino acids: CASSLSPAVPYEQYF.

This chain joins TRBV4-1 and TRBJ2-1; D may be TRBD1 (6 bases). The ends were cut back, 4 bases at V and 3 bases at J, with 10 bases in the middle. Germline V CDR1 and CDR2: MGHRA, YSYEKL. This CDR3 contains 14 residues. The CDR3 DNA reads TGCGCCAGCAGCCCAGGACAGAGCTACAATGAGCAGTTCTTC. Residues: CASSPGQSYNEQFF.

V usage is TRBV6-6 and J usage is TRBJ2-3, with TRBD1 matching over 7 bases. In germline, CDR1 is MNHNY, CDR2 SVGAGI (reference sequence). V shed 6 bases and J 1 base; nucleotides not matched to a gene: 7. This CDR3 spans 15 amino acids. The CDR3 here is CASSGRDSRTDTQYF. The CDR3 DNA follows: TGTGCCAGCAGCGGCCGGGACAGTCGCACAGATACGCAGTATTTT.

The chain has TRBV10-3 and TRBJ2-5; no reliable D call. This CDR3 has 14 residues. V shed 4 bases and J shed 0 bases, with 9 bases lying between them. Per the germline V gene, CDR1 is ENHRY and CDR2 is SYGVKD. This CDR3 reads CAISVDQYQETQYF. CDR3 DNA: TGTGCCATCAGTGTCGATCAGTACCAAGAGACCCAGTACTTC.

The J gene is TRBJ1-5, the V gene TRBV19; tentative D call: TRBD1 (6 bases). Germline-derived CDR1 and CDR2 are LNHDA and SQIVND (reference sequence). This CDR3 has 17 residues. The ends were cut back, 5 bases at V and 1 base at J, with 18 bases in the middle. The CDR3 DNA follows: TGTGCCAGTAGTCGACCCTCGGGGGCTACGAGCAATCAGCCCCAGCATTTT. Amino acids: CASSRPSGATSNQPQHF.

This rearrangement joins TRBV4-1 to TRBJ2-1, with 10 bases aligning to TRBD2. This CDR3 region has 16 residues. With V trimmed by 1 base and J by 11 bases, 11 bases remained unmatched. Germline lookup yields CDR1 MGHRA and CDR2 YSYEKL. In nucleotides, the CDR3 is TGCGCCAGCAGCCAAGGTCTAGCGGGAGACGGAATGAAGCAGTTCTTC. Its translation is CASSQGLAGDGMKQFF.

V gene TRBV11-2 combines with J gene TRBJ2-4, with 10 bases matching TRBD1. Germline V lookup: CDR1 SGHAT, CDR2 FQNNGV. The CDR3 sequence is 16 residues long. J lost 5 bases, V lost 0 bases, and 4 bases had no gene match. The chain's CDR3 is CASSLEGQGFENIQYF. As DNA, the CDR3 is TGTGCCAGCAGCTTAGAGGGACAGGGGTTTGAAAACATTCAGTACTTC.

V gene TRBV30 combines with J gene TRBJ1-5, with D tentatively TRBD1 (6 bases). The length of the CDR3 is 14 residues. Trimming left V 1 base short and J 7 bases short, with 14 bases between. Looked up from germline, CDR1 is GTSNPN and CDR2 is SVGIG (reference sequence). CDR3 DNA sequence: TGTGCCTGGAGTGGGGGCAGGGGTAGGCAGCCCCAGCATTTT. This sequence encodes CAWSGGRGRQPQHF.

The CDR3 loop is CASSPPGRPGTNYGYTF. CDR3 sequence (DNA): TGTGCCAGCTCACCACCGGGGAGGCCAGGAACTAACTATGGCTACACCTTC. V gene TRBV18 combines with J gene TRBJ1-2; D unclear. Germline V gene lookup returns CDR1 KGHSH and CDR2 LQKENI. V lost 0 bases to trimming and J lost 0 bases, with 14 bases between them. This CDR3 contains 17 residues.

In its sample, this clone was seen once. The chain links TRBV19 to TRBJ1-5; D uncertain. The CDR3 covers 16 residues. Germline loops: CDR1 LNHDA, CDR2 SQIVND (reference sequence). V lost 2 bases, J lost 5 bases, and 16 bases lay in between. DNA of the CDR3: TGTGCCAGTAGTATAACGAGGGCGGACGGCGATCAGCCCCAGCATTTT. Residues: CASSITRADGDQPQHF. The variable domain in full, completed from reference TRBV19 and TRBJ1-5, reads DGGITQSPKYLFRKEGQNVTLSCEQNLNHDAMYWYRQDPGQGLRLIYYSQIVNDFQKGDIAEGYSVSREKKESFPLTVTSAQKNPTAFYLCASSITRADGDQPQHFGDGTRLSIL.

V usage is TRBV7-8 and J usage is TRBJ1-1; D gene ambiguous. The CDR3 loop spans 16 amino acids. V lost 5 bases and J lost 6, with 22 bases in between. CDR1 and CDR2 (germline): SGHVS, FQNEAQ. CDR3 coding DNA: TGTGCCAGCAGCGAACACGAATCCGGGATGGGAGCTGAAGCTTTCTTT. It translates to CASSEHESGMGAEAFF.

The V call is TRBV29-1, the J call TRBJ2-3; TRBD2 aligns across 9 bases. Germline V gene lookup returns CDR1 SQVTM and CDR2 ANQGSEA. V shed 4 bases, J shed 4 bases, and the junction held 3 bases outside the gene matches. This CDR3 has 13 residues. The CDR3 bases are TGCAGCGTTGTAGCGGGGGTCGCAGATACGCAGTATTTT. Protein sequence: CSVVAGVADTQYF.

This clone was seen once. The V gene is TRBV5-4, the J gene TRBJ1-1; a possible D gene is TRBD1 (6 bases). Trimming stripped 0 bases from V and 0 bases from J, with 15 bases between. The length of the CDR3 is 17 residues. Germline V gene sequence: CDR1 SGHNT, CDR2 YYREEE (reference sequence). DNA of the CDR3: TGTGCCAGCAGCTTGGAGCGCAGGGACAAGATGAACACTGAAGCTTTCTTT. Translating it yields CASSLERRDKMNTEAFF.

The V and J genes are TRBV7-8 and TRBJ2-7; TRBD1 matches at 8 bases. Unmatched junction bases numbered 9, after V lost 4 bases and J lost 1 base. Looked up from germline, CDR1 is SGHVS and CDR2 is FQNEAQ. CDR3 length: 16 amino acids. DNA for the CDR3: TGTGCCAGCAGCTCCTCCAGGGGGCAGGTTTCCTACGAGCAGTACTTC. Residues: CASSSSRGQVSYEQYF.

This clone was seen only once. V and J are TRBV11-2 and TRBJ2-4; 9 bases map to TRBD1. This CDR3 has 14 amino acids. The germline gives CDR1 SGHAT, CDR2 FQNNGV. After removal of 6 bases from V and 5 bases from J, the junction contained 5 bases not matched to a gene. The CDR3 DNA reads as TGTGCCAGCAGGGGGGGACAGGGACAAAACATTCAGTACTTC. Its protein product is CASRGGQGQNIQYF.

This chain connects TRBV4-2 to TRBJ2-3; 13 bases match TRBD2. This CDR3 is built from 18 residues. Germline V gene lookup returns CDR1 LGHNA and CDR2 YNFKEQ. J gave up 0 bases and V 0 bases, and 3 bases lay outside the gene matches. The CDR3 reads CASSQDGLAGASTDTQYF. DNA of the CDR3: TGTGCCAGCAGCCAAGACGGACTAGCGGGAGCTAGCACAGATACGCAGTATTTT.

The rearrangement links TRBV7-9 to TRBJ1-1; D possibly corresponds to TRBD1 (5 bases). V was pared by 4 bases and J by 1 base, with 13 bases between. CDR1 and CDR2 (germline): SEHNR, FQNEAQ (reference sequence). The CDR3 length is 15 residues. The CDR3 protein is CASSSSDTGNTEAFF. As DNA, the CDR3 is TGTGCCAGCAGCTCTTCCGATACAGGGAACACTGAAGCTTTCTTT.

V gene TRBV7-6 combines with J gene TRBJ1-1, with TRBD1 identical over 7 bases. Germline V gene lookup returns CDR1 SGHVS and CDR2 FNYEAQ. The CDR3 totals 15 residues. V was pared by 4 bases and J by 3 bases, with 8 bases of the junction left unmatched. DNA of the CDR3: TGTGCCAGCAGCTCCCCGACAGGGAGAGACACTGAAGCTTTCTTT. This codes for CASSSPTGRDTEAFF.

The V and J genes are TRBV27 and TRBJ1-2; TRBD1 agrees at 8 bases. Per germline, CDR1 MNHEY and CDR2 SMNVEV (reference sequence). This CDR3 has 17 amino acids. The V segment lost 4 bases and the J segment 4 bases; nucleotides outside the gene matches: 14. The CDR3 bases are TGTGCCAGCAGTTATCTTGGACAGGGTGGGGGAAGCTATGGCTACACCTTC. It codes for CASSYLGQGGGSYGYTF.

The rearrangement uses TRBV2 and TRBJ1-2; 9 positions agree with TRBD1. The CDR3 consists of 13 residues. Germline V gene data show CDR1 as SNHLY and CDR2 as FYNNEI. The V gene end was trimmed by 7 bases and the J gene end by 5 bases; junction bases not matched to a gene: 5. CDR3 DNA: TGTGCCAGCACCGTACAGGGGGCTTATGGCTACACCTTC. The encoded protein is CASTVQGAYGYTF. The whole variable domain, filled in from reference TRBV2 and TRBJ1-2, reads EPEVTQTPSHQVTQMGQEVILRCVPISNHLYFYWYRQILGQKVEFLVSFYNNEISEKSEIFDDQFSVERPDGSNFTLKIRSTKLEDSAMYFCASTVQGAYGYTFGSGTRLTVV.

This clone was seen only once. The chain combines TRBV7-8 with TRBJ1-2; unclear D gene. The V and J ends lost 3 bases and 2 bases respectively, with 10 bases between them. Per the germline V gene, CDR1 is SGHVS and CDR2 is FQNEAQ. There are 14 residues in the CDR3. CDR3 protein: CASSFGRANYGYTF. CDR3 nucleotide sequence: TGTGCCAGCAGCTTTGGGCGGGCCAACTATGGCTACACCTTC.